This TCR beta chain was recorded in a study of regulatory T cells in long-lasting Graves disease. After removal of 4 bases from V and 1 base from J, the junction contained 9 bases not matched to a gene. The CDR3 is 16 residues long. Per germline, CDR1 SGHRS and CDR2 YFSETQ. Noted time point: newly diagnosed GD, antithyroid drugs for less than 3 months. The TCR library was made from RNA that had been extracted from PBMCs in TRIzol. For TCR beta, libraries came from iRepertoire HTBI primers and Arm-PCR of CDR3 regions. TCRdb called the multiplex PCR reads again in MiXCR, with one record for every CDR3 protein. The sample shows 580,000 or so distinct CDR3 sequences, 15% to 20% of them seen only once. The table lists this clonotype with many counts. These same data were also listed under a study on T cells in Graves' hyperthyroidism and ophthalmopathy.

Sequencing used peripheral blood mononuclear cells (PBMCs), obtained at new diagnosis, from a patient treated with antithyroid drugs. The V call is TRBV5-1, the J call TRBJ2-3, with 7 bases matching TRBD2. This TCR was sampled from a man between 18 and 29 years old with Graves disease. The CDR3 sequence is CASSLEGRGGTDTQYF. In nucleotides, the CDR3 is TGCGCCAGCAGCCTGGAAGGGAGGGGCGGCACAGATACGCAGTATTTT.